This record looks at one T cell receptor beta chain sequence and its context. Between the trimmed V and J ends, which lost 3 bases and 1 base, there was a span of 12 bases. Germline CDR1 SEHNR, CDR2 FQNEAQ (reference sequence). This CDR3 is built from 15 residues. These data are taken from a study of blood T cell repertoires in COVID-19. Looking at the study overall: Sample material is recorded as cDNA or gDNA derived from T cells, B-cell-depleted T cells, or PBMCs.

The data were produced by immunoSEQ multiplex PCR, yet TCRdb's version contains in-frame clones alone and is incomplete. The sample gives 140,000 to 150,000 clones, 86% of which show up once; about 4.1% is in the top ten. The genes are TRBV7-9 and TRBJ1-1; D is undetermined. The sequenced sample was PBMCs or T cells enriched from blood (not recorded which). The sequence was obtained from a middle-aged man who had recovered from COVID-19. The CDR3 protein is CASSLSRAENTEAFF. The CDR3 DNA follows: TGTGCCAGCAGCTTGTCGCGGGCGGAGAACACTGAAGCTTTCTTT.